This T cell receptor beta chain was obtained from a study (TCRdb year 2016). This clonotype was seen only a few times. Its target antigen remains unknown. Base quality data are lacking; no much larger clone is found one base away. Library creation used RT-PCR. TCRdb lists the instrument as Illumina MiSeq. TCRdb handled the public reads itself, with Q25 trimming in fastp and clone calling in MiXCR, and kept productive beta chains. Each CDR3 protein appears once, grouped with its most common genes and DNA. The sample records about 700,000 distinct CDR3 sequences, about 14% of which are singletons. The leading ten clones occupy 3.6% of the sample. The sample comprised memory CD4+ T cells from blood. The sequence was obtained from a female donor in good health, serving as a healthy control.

The nucleotide sequence reads TGTGCCACTGCGGGACTAGCGGGTGGTCCCTCCTACAATGAGCAGTTCTTC. This sequence encodes CATAGLAGGPSYNEQFF. This chain joins TRBV6-5 to TRBJ2-1; 12 nucleotides in the junction match TRBD2. From a lookup of the germline V gene, CDR1 and CDR2 are MNHEY and SVGAGI. Reading from cysteine to phenylalanine, the CDR3 counts 17 amino acids. Only the CDR3 part of the read is kept: 51 bases, read in frame from the first base. V ends up 10 bases short and J 0 bases short, with an unmatched junction base count of 10.